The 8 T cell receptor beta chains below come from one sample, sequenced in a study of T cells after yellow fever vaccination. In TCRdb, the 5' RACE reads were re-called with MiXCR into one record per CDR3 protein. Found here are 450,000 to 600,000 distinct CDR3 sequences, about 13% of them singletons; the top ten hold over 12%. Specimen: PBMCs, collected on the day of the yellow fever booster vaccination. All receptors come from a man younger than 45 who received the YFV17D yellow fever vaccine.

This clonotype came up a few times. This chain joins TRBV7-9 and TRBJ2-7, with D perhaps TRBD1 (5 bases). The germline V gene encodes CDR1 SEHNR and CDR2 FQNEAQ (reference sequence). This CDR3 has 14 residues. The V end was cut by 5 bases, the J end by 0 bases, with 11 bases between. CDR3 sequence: CASSRDSYSYEQYF. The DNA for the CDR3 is TGTGCCAGCAGCCGTGACAGCTACTCCTACGAGCAGTACTTC.

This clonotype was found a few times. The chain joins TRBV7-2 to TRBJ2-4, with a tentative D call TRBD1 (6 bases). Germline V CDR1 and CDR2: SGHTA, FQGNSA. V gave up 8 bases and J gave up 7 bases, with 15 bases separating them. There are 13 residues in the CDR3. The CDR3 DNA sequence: TGTGCCAGCGGGTCGGTCCAGGGGAACATTCAGTACTTC. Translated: CASGSVQGNIQYF.

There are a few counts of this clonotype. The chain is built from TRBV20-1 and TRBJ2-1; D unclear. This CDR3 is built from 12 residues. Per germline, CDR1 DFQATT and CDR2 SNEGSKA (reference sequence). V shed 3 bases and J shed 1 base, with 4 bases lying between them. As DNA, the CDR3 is TGCAGTGCTAGCGCTTCCTACAATGAGCAGTTCTTC. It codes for CSASASYNEQFF.

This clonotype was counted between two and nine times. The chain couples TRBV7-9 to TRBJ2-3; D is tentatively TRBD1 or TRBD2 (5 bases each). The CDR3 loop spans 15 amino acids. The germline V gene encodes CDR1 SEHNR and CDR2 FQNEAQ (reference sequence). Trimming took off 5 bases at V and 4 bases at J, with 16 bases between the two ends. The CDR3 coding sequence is TGTGCCAGCAGCATCGGGACGTTAGACGCAGATACGCAGTATTTT. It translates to CASSIGTLDADTQYF.

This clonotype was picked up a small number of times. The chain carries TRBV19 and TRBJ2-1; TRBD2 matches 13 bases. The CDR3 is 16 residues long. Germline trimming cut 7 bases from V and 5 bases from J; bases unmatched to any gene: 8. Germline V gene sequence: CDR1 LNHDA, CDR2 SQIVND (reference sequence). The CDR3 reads CASITSGRAGDNEQFF. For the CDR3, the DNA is TGTGCCAGTATTACTAGCGGGAGGGCCGGCGACAATGAGCAGTTCTTC.

The CDR3: CASSPQGATDTEAFF. CDR3 coding DNA: TGTGCCAGCAGCCCTCAGGGGGCGACTGACACTGAAGCTTTCTTT. The chain joins TRBV7-6 to TRBJ1-1, with 8 bases matching TRBD1. The CDR3 runs 15 residues. CDR1 is SGHVS and CDR2 is FNYEAQ in the germline V gene. V dropped 5 bases and J dropped 3; count of bases not matched to a gene: 8.

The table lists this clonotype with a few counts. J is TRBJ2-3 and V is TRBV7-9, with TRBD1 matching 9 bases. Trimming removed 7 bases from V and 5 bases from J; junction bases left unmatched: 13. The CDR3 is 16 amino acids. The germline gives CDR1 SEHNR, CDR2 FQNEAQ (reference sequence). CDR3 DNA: TGTGCCAGCACCTCTCCCCGGACAGGGGAAATAGATACGCAGTATTTT. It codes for CASTSPRTGEIDTQYF.

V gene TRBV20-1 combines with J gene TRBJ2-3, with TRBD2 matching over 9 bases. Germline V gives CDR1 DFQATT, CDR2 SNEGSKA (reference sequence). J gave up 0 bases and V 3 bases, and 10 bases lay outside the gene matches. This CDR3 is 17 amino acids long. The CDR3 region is CSASPLAGLSSTDTQYF. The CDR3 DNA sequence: TGCAGTGCTAGTCCCCTAGCGGGACTATCTAGCACAGATACGCAGTATTTT.